Following are 2 T cell receptor beta chains from one sample sequenced in a study of blood T cell repertoires in COVID-19. Profiling relied on immunoSEQ multiplex PCR, and the TCRdb table lists in-frame clones only, not all of them. Among under 200,000 clones listed, 65% to 90% were seen once. Sequencing input: PBMCs or T cells enriched from blood (not recorded which). The origin of the receptors is a woman in her fifties or sixties with acute COVID-19.

The V call is TRBV3-1 (or the pseudogene TRBV3-2), the J call TRBJ2-1; 11 bases are a match to TRBD2. The V gene end was trimmed by 4 bases and the J gene end by 7 bases; junction bases not matched to a gene: 15. The CDR3 has 18 residues. From germline, CDR1 is LGHDT and CDR2 YNNKEL (reference sequence). Here the CDR3 reads CASSPTGTSGILGNEQFF. The CDR3 region has the DNA TGTGCCAGCAGCCCTACCGGGACTAGCGGAATTCTCGGGAATGAGCAGTTCTTC.

This chain links TRBV6-5 with TRBJ1-2; D might be TRBD1 (6 bases). Trimming shortened V by 5 bases and J by 4 bases, and 14 bases separated the two germline ends. In germline, CDR1 is MNHEY, CDR2 SVGAGI. CDR3 length: 14 residues. The DNA for the CDR3 is TGTGCCAGCAGTATGGGCAGGGGAACCTATGGCTACACCTTC. Its protein product is CASSMGRGTYGYTF.